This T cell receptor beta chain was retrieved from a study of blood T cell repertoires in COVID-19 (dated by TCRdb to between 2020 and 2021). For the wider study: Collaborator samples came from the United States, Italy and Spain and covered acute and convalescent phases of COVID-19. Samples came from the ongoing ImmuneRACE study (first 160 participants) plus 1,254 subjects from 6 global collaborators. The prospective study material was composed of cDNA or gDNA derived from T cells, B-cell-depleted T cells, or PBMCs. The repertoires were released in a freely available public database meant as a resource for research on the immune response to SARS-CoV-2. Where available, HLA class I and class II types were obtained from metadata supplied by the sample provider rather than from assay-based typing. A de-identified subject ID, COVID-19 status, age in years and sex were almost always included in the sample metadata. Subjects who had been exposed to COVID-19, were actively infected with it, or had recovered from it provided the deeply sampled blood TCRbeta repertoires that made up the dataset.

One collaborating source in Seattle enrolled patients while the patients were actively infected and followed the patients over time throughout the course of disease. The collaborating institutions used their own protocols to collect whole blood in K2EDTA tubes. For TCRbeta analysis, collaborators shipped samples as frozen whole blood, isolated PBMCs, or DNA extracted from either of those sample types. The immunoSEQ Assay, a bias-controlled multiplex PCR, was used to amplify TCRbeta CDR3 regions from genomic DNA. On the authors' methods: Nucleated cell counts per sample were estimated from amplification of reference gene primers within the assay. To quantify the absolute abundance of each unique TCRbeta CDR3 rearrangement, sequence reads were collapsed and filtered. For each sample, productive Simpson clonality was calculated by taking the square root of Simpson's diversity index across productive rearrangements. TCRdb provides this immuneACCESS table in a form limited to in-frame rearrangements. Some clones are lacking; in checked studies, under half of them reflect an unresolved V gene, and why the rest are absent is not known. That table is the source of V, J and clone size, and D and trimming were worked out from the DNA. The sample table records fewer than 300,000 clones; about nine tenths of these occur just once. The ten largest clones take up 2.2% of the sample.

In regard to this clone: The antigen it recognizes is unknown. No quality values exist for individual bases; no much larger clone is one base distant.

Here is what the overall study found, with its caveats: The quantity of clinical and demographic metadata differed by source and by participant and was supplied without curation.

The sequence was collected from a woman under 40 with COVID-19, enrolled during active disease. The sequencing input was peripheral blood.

Here the CDR3 is given as CASSTSGGYEQYF. In nucleotides, the sequence is TGCGCCAGCAGCACGTCGGGGGGCTACGAGCAGTACTTC. Recombination linked TRBV10-1 to TRBJ2-7, and TRBD2 matches 7 of the central bases. V lost 6 bases and J lost 3 bases, and the count of bases not matched to a germline gene is 5. The CDR3 has 13 amino acids, counting the end cysteine and phenylalanine. Kept here is only the CDR3 DNA, which spans 39 bases and is read in frame from base 1. For CDR1 and CDR2, the germline V gene (reference sequence) lists WNHNN and SYGVQD.